Following are 29 T cell receptor beta chains from one sample sequenced in a study of blood T cell repertoires in COVID-19. Clones were sequenced by immunoSEQ multiplex PCR, and TCRdb holds only the in-frame ones, with some missing. The top ten hold more than 4.5% of the sample, which has around 70,000 clones, 70% to 90% seen once. Sequenced input: peripheral blood. The receptors stem from a woman aged 80 or over with active or convalescent COVID-19.

This clone was counted between two and nine times. This chain uses TRBV5-5 with TRBJ2-7; TRBD2 aligns across 12 bases. The J segment lost 9 bases and the V segment lost 1 base, leaving 14 bases of the junction unmatched. This CDR3 spans 17 amino acids. Germline CDR1 SGHKS, CDR2 YYEKEE (reference sequence). CDR3 protein: CASSLSVRLAGGEGQYF. CDR3 DNA: TGTGCCAGCAGCTTGAGCGTTCGTCTAGCGGGAGGGGAGGGGCAGTACTTC. The entire variable domain, with the rest obtained from reference TRBV5-5 and TRBJ2-7, is as follows: DAGVTQSPTHLIKTRGQQVTLRCSPISGHKSVSWYQQVLGQGPQFIFQYYEKEERGRGNFPDRFSARQFPNYSSELNVNALLLGDSALYLCASSLSVRLAGGEGQYFGPGTRLTVT.

V usage is TRBV10-3 and J usage is TRBJ2-5, with D uncertain. The CDR3 has 14 amino acids. Trimming cost V 0 bases and J 5 bases, with 10 bases left between them. Germline CDR1 is ENHRY and CDR2 is SYGVKD. The chain's CDR3 is CAISESTSAETQYF. The CDR3 DNA follows: TGTGCCATCAGTGAGTCGACCAGCGCGGAGACCCAGTACTTC.

The chain combines TRBV27 with TRBJ1-6; 8 bases are a match to TRBD1. With 5 bases clipped from V and 9 bases from J, the junction kept 12 bases outside the gene matches. Germline V gene sequence: CDR1 MNHEY, CDR2 SMNVEV (reference sequence). This CDR3 is built from 16 residues. The CDR3 DNA reads TGTGCCAGCAGTCCAGGCCGGGGCAGGGGGCTTTCACCCCTCCACTTT. It specifies CASSPGRGRGLSPLHF.

V and J are TRBV7-2 and TRBJ1-5; the D is unclear. V gave up 5 bases and J gave up 2 bases, with 13 bases separating them. The CDR3 has 15 residues. Germline-derived CDR1 and CDR2 are SGHTA and FQGNSA. CDR3 protein: CASSPGSTGNQPQHF. The DNA for the CDR3 is TGTGCCAGCAGCCCCGGGTCGACGGGCAATCAGCCCCAGCATTTT.

This clone showed up just once. The chain is built from TRBV5-1 and TRBJ1-1; D not certain. The CDR3 runs 14 residues. CDR1 is SGHRS and CDR2 is YFSETQ in the germline V gene. V lost 4 bases, J lost 1 base, and 11 bases lay in between. CDR3 nucleotide sequence: TGCGCCAGCAGCAGGCTTGGCGGGAACACTGAAGCTTTCTTT. Protein sequence: CASSRLGGNTEAFF.

For the CDR3, the DNA is TGTGCCAGCAGTGGGGACTACCCCTACGAGCAGTACTTC. Protein sequence: CASSGDYPYEQYF. The chain links TRBV2 to TRBJ2-7, with TRBD2 matching 7 bases. The CDR3 loop spans 13 amino acids. From germline, CDR1 is SNHLY and CDR2 FYNNEI. Unmatched junction bases numbered 2, after V lost 4 bases and J lost 2 bases.

The chain uses TRBV24-1 and TRBJ2-2; a weak D match, TRBD1 (6 bases). Germline CDR1 and CDR2: KGHDR and SFDVKD. The CDR3 has 15 residues. Between the trimmed V and J ends, which lost 4 bases and 3 bases, there was a span of 11 bases. The CDR3 region is CATSESRGDTGELFF. CDR3 nucleotide sequence: TGTGCCACCAGTGAATCCAGGGGTGACACCGGGGAGCTGTTTTTT.

This clone has only one observation. The chain uses TRBV7-9 and TRBJ2-2; the match to TRBD1 covers 7 bases. V was pared by 3 bases and J by 4 bases, with 5 bases of the junction left unmatched. This CDR3 spans 15 amino acids. CDR1 is SEHNR and CDR2 is FQNEAQ in the germline V gene (reference sequence). CDR3 region: CASSFNTGVTGELFF. The CDR3 nucleotides read TGTGCCAGCAGCTTTAATACAGGGGTCACCGGGGAGCTGTTTTTT.

V is TRBV11-2 and J is TRBJ1-6; TRBD1 aligns across 8 bases. This CDR3 is built from 14 residues. V gave up 4 bases and J gave up 9 bases; unmatched junction bases: 5. From germline, CDR1 is SGHAT and CDR2 FQNNGV. CDR3 amino acids: CASSWADRASPLHF. In DNA form, the CDR3 reads TGTGCCAGCAGCTGGGCGGACAGGGCTTCACCCCTCCACTTT.

The chain is built from TRBV10-2 and TRBJ1-5, with unresolved D. This CDR3 region has 14 residues. Trimming stripped 2 bases from V and 6 bases from J, with 11 bases between. Germline V gives CDR1 WSHSY, CDR2 SAAADI. As DNA, the CDR3 is TGCGCCAGCAGTGAGAGCGACCGTAGTCAGCCCCAGCATTTT. As protein: CASSESDRSQPQHF.

This rearrangement joins TRBV2 to TRBJ2-4, with D hard to call. The ends were cut back, 5 bases at V and 6 bases at J, with 8 bases in the middle. The CDR3 has 12 amino acids. Per germline, CDR1 SNHLY and CDR2 FYNNEI. The CDR3 sequence: CASSRDSNIQYF. The CDR3 DNA reads TGTGCCAGCAGTCGAGACTCAAACATTCAGTACTTC.

The chain links TRBV6-1 to TRBJ1-4, with TRBD1 matching 8 bases. Germline CDR1 is MNHNS and CDR2 is SASEGT. This CDR3 has 16 residues. Trimming cost V 1 base and J 8 bases; bases outside gene matches: 9. The CDR3 protein is CASSEVRTGGGEKLFF. CDR3 DNA sequence: TGTGCCAGCAGTGAAGTGAGAACAGGGGGGGGCGAAAAACTGTTTTTT.

The genes are TRBV28 and TRBJ1-3; TRBD1 might be the D (5 bases). Germline CDR1 reads MDHEN; CDR2 reads SYDVKM. V gave up 4 bases and J gave up 8 bases, with 15 bases separating them. The CDR3 covers 14 residues. The CDR3 DNA reads TGTGCCAGCAGTTCGGAGGGGTCCGGGGACACCATATATTTT. Its translation is CASSSEGSGDTIYF.

This sequence joins TRBV7-2 and TRBJ2-7; 9 bases map to TRBD1. The V gene's germline CDR1 is SGHTA and CDR2 FQGNSA. V was pared by 5 bases and J by 6 bases, with 11 bases of the junction left unmatched. The CDR3 contains 15 residues. CDR3 coding DNA: TGTGCCAGCAGCCCTCTTTGGACAGGGGTTGGCGAGCAGTACTTC. Its translation: CASSPLWTGVGEQYF.

The chain's CDR3 is CASKIQGSSYEQYF. The DNA of the CDR3 is TGTGCCAGCAAGATACAGGGGTCCTCCTACGAGCAGTACTTC. The genes are TRBV2 and TRBJ2-7; 7 nucleotides line up with TRBD1. Germline V gene lookup returns CDR1 SNHLY and CDR2 FYNNEI. The junction had 6 bases not matched to a gene; V was cut back by 7 bases and J by 0 bases. The CDR3 covers 14 residues.

The rearrangement links TRBV11-3 to TRBJ2-1; 11 bases agree with TRBD2. Germline V gene lookup returns CDR1 SGHNT and CDR2 YENEEA. There are 17 residues in the CDR3. Trimming at V came to 5 bases and at J to 3 bases, leaving 9 bases not matched to a gene. CDR3 amino acids: CASSPRTSGYIYNEQFF. CDR3 nucleotide sequence: TGTGCCAGCAGCCCTAGGACTAGCGGGTATATCTACAATGAGCAGTTCTTC.

This clone appeared once. V usage is TRBV19 and J usage is TRBJ1-2, with D perhaps TRBD1 (6 bases). Germline V gene lookup returns CDR1 LNHDA and CDR2 SQIVND (reference sequence). V was pared by 5 bases and J by 8 bases, with 24 bases between. The CDR3 has 16 residues. The CDR3 region has the DNA TGTGCCAGTAGTCTCGGCGCCGGGACACCATCCGGAGGCTACACCTTC. Translation: CASSLGAGTPSGGYTF.

This clone was seen only a few times. The V call is TRBV5-1, the J call TRBJ1-1; 9 nucleotides agree with TRBD1. CDR1 and CDR2 from the germline V gene are SGHRS and YFSETQ. Trimming at V came to 4 bases and at J to 7 bases, leaving 11 bases not matched to a gene. The CDR3 runs to 15 residues. This CDR3 is CASSRDRAPSGEAFF. CDR3 DNA: TGCGCCAGCAGCCGGGACAGGGCCCCTTCGGGTGAAGCTTTCTTT.

The chain combines TRBV12-3 or TRBV12-4 with TRBJ1-2; D is possibly TRBD1 (6 bases). Trimming took 6 bases from V and 6 from J, leaving 14 bases between them. The CDR3 has 13 residues. CDR3 protein: CASRQTGLDGYTF. The CDR3 DNA reads TGTGCCAGCAGACAAACAGGGTTGGATGGCTACACCTTC.

The chain is built from TRBV7-2 and TRBJ2-2; no definite D call. CDR3 length: 16 residues. Per the germline V gene, CDR1 is SGHTA and CDR2 is FQGNSA. Trimming removed 1 base at V and 6 bases at J, with 15 bases between. CDR3 DNA sequence: TGTGCCAGCAGCTTAGTTGGTTTGGTCGGTGCCGGGGAGCTGTTTTTT. Its translation: CASSLVGLVGAGELFF.

The V gene is TRBV6-5, the J gene TRBJ2-7; unclear D gene. V was clipped by 5 bases and J by 3 bases, with 14 bases between them. Germline V CDR1 and CDR2: MNHEY, SVGAGI. The CDR3 sequence is 14 residues long. CDR3: CASSSAKSNYEQYF. As DNA, the CDR3 is TGTGCCAGCAGTAGTGCGAAATCGAACTACGAGCAGTACTTC.

The chain carries TRBV11-2 and TRBJ1-4; 7 bases line up with TRBD1. The CDR3 is made up of 16 amino acids. The ends lost 5 bases at V and 3 bases at J; junction bases unmatched: 9. The germline V gene has CDR1 SGHAT and CDR2 FQNNGV. The chain's CDR3 is CASSQTGSRANEKLFF. In nucleotides, the CDR3 is TGTGCCAGCAGCCAGACAGGGTCTAGAGCTAATGAAAAACTGTTTTTT. Using reference TRBV11-2 and TRBJ1-4 for the parts outside the CDR3, the full variable domain is EAGVAQSPRYKIIEKRQSVAFWCNPISGHATLYWYQQILGQGPKLLIQFQNNGVVDDSQLPKDRFSAERLKGVDSTLKIQPAKLEDSAVYLCASSQTGSRANEKLFFGSGTQLSVL.

The chain has TRBV19 and TRBJ2-3; tentatively, D is TRBD1 (6 bases). This CDR3 contains 14 residues. Per germline, CDR1 LNHDA and CDR2 SQIVND (reference sequence). The V end was cut by 7 bases, the J end by 5 bases, with 16 bases between. The DNA of the CDR3 is TGTGCCAGTAAAGAGACCTTCAGGGGAGATACGCAGTATTTT. Encoded protein: CASKETFRGDTQYF.

V usage is TRBV4-1 and J usage is TRBJ2-7; maybe TRBD1 (5 bases). This CDR3 is 15 amino acids long. The V end lost 3 bases, the J end lost 4 bases, and 16 bases lay between the germline ends. The germline V gene encodes CDR1 MGHRA and CDR2 YSYEKL. CDR3 loop: CASSHPNRQEYEQYF. In nucleotides, the CDR3 is TGCGCCAGCAGCCATCCCAACAGGCAAGAATACGAGCAGTACTTC.

This clone occurred once. The chain employs TRBV9 and TRBJ2-1; 8 bases are shared with TRBD2. The CDR3 extends over 15 amino acids. With 3 bases clipped from V and 6 bases from J, the junction kept 8 bases outside the gene matches. Germline V gene sequence: CDR1 SGDLS, CDR2 YYNGEE. CDR3 nucleotides: TGTGCCAGCAGCGAGAGGGGACTAGAGGGCAATGAGCAGTTCTTC. Translation gives CASSERGLEGNEQFF.

CDR3 coding DNA: TGTGCCAGCAGCTTGGGCGGGAGGTGGGACGAGCAGTACTTC. Residues: CASSLGGRWDEQYF. The chain joins TRBV5-4 to TRBJ2-7; 8 nucleotides line up with TRBD2. V shed 0 bases and J 5 bases; nucleotides not matched to a gene: 4. Germline V gene data show CDR1 as SGHNT and CDR2 as YYREEE (reference sequence). The CDR3 has 14 residues. The full variable domain, in which reference TRBV5-4 and TRBJ2-7 provide the parts outside the CDR3, is ETGVTQSPTHLIKTRGQQVTLRCSSQSGHNTVSWYQQALGQGPQFIFQYYREEENGRGNFPPRFSGLQFPNYSSELNVNALELDDSALYLCASSLGGRWDEQYFGPGTRLTVT.

V gene TRBV19 combines with J gene TRBJ1-4; perhaps TRBD1 as D (5 bases). Germline assignment: CDR1 LNHDA and CDR2 SQIVND (reference sequence). The CDR3 has 14 residues. V dropped 1 base and J dropped 5 bases, with 8 bases sitting between them. CDR3 residues: CASSIGQTNEKLFF. The CDR3 DNA follows: TGTGCCAGTAGTATAGGACAGACGAATGAAAAACTGTTTTTT.

The chain recombines TRBV5-4 with TRBJ2-7; 7 bases map to TRBD2. The length of the CDR3 is 15 residues. CDR1 and CDR2 (germline): SGHNT, YYREEE (reference sequence). The junction had 5 bases not matched to a gene; V was cut back by 0 bases and J by 2 bases. The CDR3 sequence is CASSLAAGETYEQYF. The CDR3 bases are TGTGCCAGCAGCTTGGCGGCGGGAGAAACCTACGAGCAGTACTTC.

The chain combines TRBV15 with TRBJ2-1; D not certain. The CDR3 runs 15 residues. V gave up 3 bases and J gave up 7 bases, with 16 bases separating them. The V gene's germline CDR1 is LNHNV and CDR2 YYDKDF (reference sequence). Here the CDR3 DNA reads TGTGCCACCAGCAGGGGTGGCAGGCCCGCGAATGAGCAGTTCTTC. As protein: CATSRGGRPANEQFF.